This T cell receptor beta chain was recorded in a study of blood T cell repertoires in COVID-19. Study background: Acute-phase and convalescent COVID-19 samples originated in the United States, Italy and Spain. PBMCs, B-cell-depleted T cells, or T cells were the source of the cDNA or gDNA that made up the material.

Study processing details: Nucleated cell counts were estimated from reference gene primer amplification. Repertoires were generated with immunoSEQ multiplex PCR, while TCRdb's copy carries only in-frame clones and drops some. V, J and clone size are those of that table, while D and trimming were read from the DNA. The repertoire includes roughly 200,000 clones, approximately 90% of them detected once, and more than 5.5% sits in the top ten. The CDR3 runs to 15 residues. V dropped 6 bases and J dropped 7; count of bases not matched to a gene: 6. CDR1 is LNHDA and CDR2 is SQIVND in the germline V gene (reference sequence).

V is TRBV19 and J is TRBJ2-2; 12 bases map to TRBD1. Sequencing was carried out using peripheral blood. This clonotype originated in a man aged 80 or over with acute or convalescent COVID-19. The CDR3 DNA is TGTGCCAGTAGGGGAGGGACAGGGGGCCTCGGGGAGCTGTTTTTT. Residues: CASRGGTGGLGELFF.